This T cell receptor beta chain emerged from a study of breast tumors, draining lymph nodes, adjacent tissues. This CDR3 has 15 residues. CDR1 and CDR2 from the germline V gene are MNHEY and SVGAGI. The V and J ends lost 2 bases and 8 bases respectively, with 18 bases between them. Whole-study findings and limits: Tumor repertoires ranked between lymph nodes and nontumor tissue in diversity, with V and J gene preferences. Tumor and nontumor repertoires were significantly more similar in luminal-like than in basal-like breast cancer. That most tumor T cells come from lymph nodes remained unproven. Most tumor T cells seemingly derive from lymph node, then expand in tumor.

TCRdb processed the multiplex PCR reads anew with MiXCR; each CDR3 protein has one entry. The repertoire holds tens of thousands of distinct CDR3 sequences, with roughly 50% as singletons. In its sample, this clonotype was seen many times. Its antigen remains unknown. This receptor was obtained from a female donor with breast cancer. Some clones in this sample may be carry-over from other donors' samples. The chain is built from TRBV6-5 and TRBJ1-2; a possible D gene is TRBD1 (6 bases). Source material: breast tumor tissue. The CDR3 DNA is TGTGCCAGCAGTTACGGCTCTCGGGGGGCAGGGGGCTACACCTTC. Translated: CASSYGSRGAGGYTF.